This entry lists 21 T cell receptor beta chains sequenced from one sample in a study of beta chain features in type 1 diabetes (dated by TCRdb to between 2017 and 2018). Libraries were made using the immunoSEQ multiplex PCR assay. The entire isolated RNA was reverse transcribed using the High Capacity cDNA Reverse Transcription Kit, and thus expressed TCRB transcripts were sequenced. Sourced from immuneACCESS, this table was stored by TCRdb with only in-frame sequences that have V and J called. A share of the clones is absent; for the studies checked, an unresolved V gene accounts for under half, and the remainder has no known explanation. This sample lists 240,000 or so clones; approximately 70% were detected once. Around 0.05% of the sample is held by the ten biggest clonotypes. Sequencing was done on a sample of naive CD4+ T cells from blood. In light of the paper, this sample's cell subset or site label describes: true naive CD4+ T cells. These receptors all come from a man between 25 and 39 years old in good health.

The chain carries TRBV5-1 and TRBJ2-1, with D tentatively TRBD1 (5 bases). The V gene's germline CDR1 is SGHRS and CDR2 YFSETQ. The CDR3 runs to 13 residues. V was pared by 2 bases and J by 7 bases, with 10 bases between. CDR3 loop: CASSLQAKNEQFF. The CDR3 nucleotides are TGCGCCAGCAGCTTACAGGCAAAGAATGAGCAGTTCTTC.

This rearrangement joins TRBV7-9 to TRBJ2-1; 8 bases align to TRBD1. V lost 4 bases to trimming and J lost 5 bases; unmatched junction nucleotides: 7. The CDR3 extends over 15 amino acids. Germline CDR1 is SEHNR and CDR2 is FQNEAQ (reference sequence). CDR3 DNA sequence: TGTGCCAGCAGCTCCTGGACAGGGAGAAACAATGAGCAGTTCTTC. Translating gives CASSSWTGRNNEQFF.

V is TRBV4-3 and J is TRBJ2-7; D remains ambiguous. The CDR3 is 15 residues long. The germline V and J ends were trimmed by 0 bases and 3 bases, with 12 bases remaining between them. Germline V CDR1 and CDR2: LGHNA, YSLEER. In DNA, the CDR3 is TGCGCCAGCAGCCAAGATTGGAAAACCTTCTACGAGCAGTACTTC. Its translation is CASSQDWKTFYEQYF.

There are a few counts of this clone. V gene TRBV5-4 combines with J gene TRBJ2-7; 10 positions match TRBD2. The germline gives CDR1 SGHNT, CDR2 YYREEE (reference sequence). The V and J ends lost 4 bases and 3 bases, in that order; junction bases with no gene match: 10. The CDR3 is made up of 16 amino acids. CDR3 sequence: CASSKGPASGSYEQYF. CDR3 bases: TGTGCCAGCAGCAAAGGTCCGGCTAGCGGGAGCTACGAGCAGTACTTC.

V usage is TRBV5-4 and J usage is TRBJ2-1; 13 bases map to TRBD2. CDR1 SGHNT and CDR2 YYREEE come from the germline V gene (reference sequence). The CDR3 is 16 residues long. The ends lost 2 bases at V and 4 bases at J; junction bases unmatched: 3. DNA of the CDR3: TGTGCCAGCAGCTTTGGGACTAGCGGGGCTTACAATGAGCAGTTCTTC. Translation gives CASSFGTSGAYNEQFF.

The chain carries TRBV7-7 and TRBJ2-2; D perhaps matches TRBD2 (5 bases). This CDR3 spans 13 amino acids. In germline, CDR1 is SSHAT, CDR2 FNYEAQ (reference sequence). V was shortened by 5 bases and J by 4 bases, with 8 bases between the two germline ends. The CDR3 bases are TGTGCCAGCAGCCCTAGCACCACCGGGGAGCTGTTTTTT. Translated, it gives CASSPSTTGELFF.

The gene calls are TRBV30 and TRBJ2-7, with D perhaps matching TRBD1 (6 bases). CDR3 size: 12 residues. Germline values: CDR1 GTSNPN, CDR2 SVGIG (reference sequence). Between the trimmed V and J ends, which lost 4 bases and 2 bases, there was a span of 9 bases. Here the CDR3 reads CAWIRGAYEQYF. The CDR3 nucleotides are TGTGCCTGGATCAGGGGAGCCTACGAGCAGTACTTC.

This sequence joins TRBV23-1 and TRBJ2-1; D not resolved. TRBV23-1 carries the ORF label, with uncertain function. Trimming removed 2 bases at V and 9 bases at J, with 17 bases between. The CDR3 contains 15 residues. This CDR3 reads CASSQTGQDGAEQFF. CDR3 coding DNA: TGCGCCAGCAGTCAAACTGGCCAAGACGGCGCTGAGCAGTTCTTC.

This chain connects TRBV29-1 to TRBJ1-1; TRBD1 agrees at 8 bases. This CDR3 has 15 residues. V lost 4 bases and J lost 0; bases outside the gene matches: 7. Germline V gene data show CDR1 as SQVTM and CDR2 as ANQGSEA. CDR3 in amino acids: CSVGRGQVLNTEAFF. In DNA, the CDR3 is TGCAGCGTTGGTCGGGGACAGGTTTTGAACACTGAAGCTTTCTTT.

The chain is built from TRBV5-4 and TRBJ2-3; D uncertain. This CDR3 spans 15 amino acids. The germline V gene has CDR1 SGHNT and CDR2 YYREEE (reference sequence). V shed 0 bases and J shed 3 bases, with 11 bases lying between them. In nucleotides, the CDR3 is TGTGCCAGCAGCTTGGAGGTGACATATACAGATACGCAGTATTTT. It encodes CASSLEVTYTDTQYF.

This clone was recorded only once. The chain recombines TRBV29-1 with TRBJ2-2; D unclear. V lost 4 bases and J lost 0, with 9 bases in between. Germline lookup yields CDR1 SQVTM and CDR2 ANQGSEA. The CDR3 loop spans 14 amino acids. DNA of the CDR3: TGCAGCGTTGGGGCGGACCCGAACACCGGGGAGCTGTTTTTT. This gives the protein CSVGADPNTGELFF.

The chain couples TRBV14 to TRBJ2-3, with D unclear. The CDR3 covers 12 residues. V was cut by 3 bases and J by 11 bases, with 12 bases left in between. CDR1 is SGHDN, CDR2 FVKESK, per germline. DNA for the CDR3: TGTGCCAGCAGCCACGCACTCTATAGGCAGTATTTT. Its translation is CASSHALYRQYF. Full variable domain (outside the CDR3, taken from reference TRBV14 and TRBJ2-3): EAGVTQFPSHSVIEKGQTVTLRCDPISGHDNLYWYRRVMGKEIKFLLHFVKESKQDESGMPNNRFLAERTGGTYSTLKVQPAELEDSGVYFCASSHALYRQYFGPGTRLTVL.

The CDR3 sequence: CASSEGLGPQHF. CDR3 nucleotide sequence: TGTGCCAGCAGTGAGGGTTTGGGGCCCCAGCATTTT. The chain carries TRBV2 and TRBJ1-5; D remains unclear. Trimming took off 3 bases at V and 9 bases at J, with 9 bases between the two ends. The CDR3 loop spans 12 amino acids. Germline-derived CDR1 and CDR2 are SNHLY and FYNNEI.

V usage is TRBV10-3 and J usage is TRBJ2-1; D call uncertain. CDR1 and CDR2 (germline): ENHRY, SYGVKD. The CDR3 loop spans 13 amino acids. The V and J ends lost 0 bases and 6 bases respectively, with 6 bases between them. DNA of the CDR3: TGTGCCATCAGTGAGTCGGCGGTCAATGAGCAGTTCTTC. It is translated as CAISESAVNEQFF.

This clone was detected once. The V and J genes are TRBV30 and TRBJ2-7; a possible D gene is TRBD1 (6 bases). V was shortened by 3 bases and J by 1 base, with 10 bases between the two germline ends. In germline, CDR1 is GTSNPN, CDR2 SVGIG (reference sequence). This CDR3 has 13 residues. This CDR3 reads CAWRKTGSYEQYF. In nucleotides, the CDR3 is TGTGCCTGGAGGAAAACAGGGTCCTACGAGCAGTACTTC.

The rearrangement links TRBV23-1 to TRBJ2-5; D gene uncertain. TRBV23-1 is sorted into the ORF group, with uncertain function. The CDR3 is 9 residues long. Trimming took 10 bases from V and 3 from J, leaving 3 bases between them. Written as DNA, the CDR3 is TGCGCCACAGAAGAGACCCAGTACTTC. Residues: CATEETQYF.

The J gene is TRBJ1-6, the V gene TRBV5-4; no definite D call. The CDR3 is 15 residues long. Trimming shortened V by 0 bases and J by 7 bases, and 11 bases separated the two germline ends. In germline, CDR1 is SGHNT, CDR2 YYREEE (reference sequence). The CDR3 nucleotides read TGTGCCAGCAGCTTGGGTGGAGAGACCAATTCACCCCTCCACTTT. The encoded protein is CASSLGGETNSPLHF.

J is TRBJ1-5 and V is TRBV7-9; D possibly corresponds to TRBD1 (5 bases). The V and J ends lost 0 bases and 2 bases respectively, with 5 bases between them. In germline, CDR1 is SEHNR, CDR2 FQNEAQ (reference sequence). This CDR3 has 14 amino acids. The chain's CDR3 is CASSLAGGNQPQHF. CDR3 DNA: TGTGCCAGCAGCTTAGCAGGGGGCAATCAGCCCCAGCATTTT.

V usage is TRBV5-1 and J usage is TRBJ2-1; 9 bases map to TRBD2. With 0 bases clipped from V and 9 bases from J, the junction kept 4 bases outside the gene matches. The germline V gene encodes CDR1 SGHRS and CDR2 YFSETQ. This CDR3 comprises 14 residues. CDR3 nucleotides: TGCGCCAGCAGCTTGGGGACTAGCGTTGGTGAGCAGTTCTTC. Translating gives CASSLGTSVGEQFF.

The V gene is TRBV29-1, the J gene TRBJ2-5; tentative D call: TRBD1 (5 bases). Germline V CDR1 and CDR2: SQVTM, ANQGSEA. The CDR3 extends over 12 amino acids. V shed 7 bases and J shed 3 bases, with 12 bases lying between them. The CDR3 bases are TGCAGCGCCGTGGGGCTCGAAGAGACCCAGTACTTC. This sequence encodes CSAVGLEETQYF.

The rearrangement links TRBV30 to TRBJ2-7, with TRBD2 matching 8 bases. Germline values: CDR1 GTSNPN, CDR2 SVGIG (reference sequence). V was clipped by 1 base and J by 4 bases; unmatched bases: 6. CDR3 length equals 14 residues. The CDR3 loop reads CAWSDGRAQYEQYF. For the CDR3, the DNA is TGTGCCTGGAGTGACGGGAGGGCCCAGTACGAGCAGTACTTC.